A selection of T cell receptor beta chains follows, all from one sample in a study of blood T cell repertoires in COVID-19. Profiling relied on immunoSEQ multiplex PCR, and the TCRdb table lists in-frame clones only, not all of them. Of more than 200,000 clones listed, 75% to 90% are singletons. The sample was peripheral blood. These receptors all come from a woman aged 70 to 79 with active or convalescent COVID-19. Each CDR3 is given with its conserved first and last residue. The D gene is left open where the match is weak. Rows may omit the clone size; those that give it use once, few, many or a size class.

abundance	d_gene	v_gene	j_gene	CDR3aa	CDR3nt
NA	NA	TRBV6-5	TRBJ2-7	CASSYTPTGSEQYF	TGTGCCAGCAGTTACACCCCAACAGGTTCCGAGCAGTACTTC
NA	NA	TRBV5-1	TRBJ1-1	CASMEGPNTEAFF	TGCGCCAGCATGGAGGGGCCGAACACTGAAGCTTTCTTT
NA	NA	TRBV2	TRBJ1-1	CASGRGRTEAFF	TGTGCCAGCGGGCGGGGTCGGACTGAAGCTTTCTTT
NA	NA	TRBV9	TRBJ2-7	CASSVAGGYSYEQYF	TGTGCCAGCAGCGTAGCTGGCGGGTACTCCTACGAGCAGTACTTC
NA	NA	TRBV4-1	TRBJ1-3	CASSRGTSGNTIYF	TGCGCCAGCAGCCGAGGGACATCTGGAAACACCATATATTTT
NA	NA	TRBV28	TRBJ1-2	CADSTGLDYGYTF	TGTGCCGATTCCACAGGGTTAGACTATGGCTACACCTTC
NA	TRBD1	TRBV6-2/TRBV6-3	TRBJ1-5	CASSHGQGTFFNQPQHF	TGTGCCAGCAGCCACGGACAGGGAACCTTCTTTAATCAGCCCCAGCATTTT
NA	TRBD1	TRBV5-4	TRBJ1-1	CASSVDRGFEAFF	TGTGCCAGCAGCGTGGACAGGGGCTTTGAAGCTTTCTTT
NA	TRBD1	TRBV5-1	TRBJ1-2	CASSLVGQLHYGYTF	TGCGCCAGCAGCTTAGTGGGACAGTTGCACTATGGCTACACCTTC
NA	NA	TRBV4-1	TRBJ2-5	CASSHLYGPKETQYF	TGCGCCAGCAGCCATCTTTATGGGCCTAAAGAGACCCAGTACTTC
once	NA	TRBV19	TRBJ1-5	CASSPSQGNQPQHF	TGTGCCAGTAGTCCATCCCAGGGGAATCAGCCCCAGCATTTT
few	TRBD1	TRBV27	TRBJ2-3	CASSLEGRGTDTQYF	TGTGCCAGCAGTTTAGAGGGCAGGGGGACAGATACGCAGTATTTT
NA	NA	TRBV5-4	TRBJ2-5	CASSLGRGHQETQYF	TGTGCCAGCAGCTTGGGACGAGGGCACCAAGAGACCCAGTACTTC
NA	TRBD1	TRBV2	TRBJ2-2	CASSVQGAHTGELFF	TGTGCCAGCAGCGTACAGGGGGCCCACACCGGGGAGCTGTTTTTT
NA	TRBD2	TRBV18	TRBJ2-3	CASSALPGLAGGTDTQYF	TGTGCCAGCTCAGCACTCCCGGGACTAGCGGGTGGCACAGATACGCAGTATTTT
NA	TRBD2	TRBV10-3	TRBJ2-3	CAIRASSGVNHFTDTQYF	TGTGCCATCAGAGCCTCTAGCGGGGTCAACCACTTCACAGATACGCAGTATTTT
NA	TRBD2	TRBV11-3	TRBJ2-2	CASSPGRGTRGRGTGELFF	TGTGCCAGCAGCCCAGGTCGCGGGACCCGCGGGAGAGGGACCGGGGAGCTGTTTTTT
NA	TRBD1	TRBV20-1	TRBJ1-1	CSAAVGQGAFF	TGCAGTGCTGCCGTGGGACAGGGGGCTTTCTTT
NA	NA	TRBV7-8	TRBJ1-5	CASSLQRQAGQHF	TGTGCCAGCAGCCTCCAGAGACAGGCGGGCCAGCATTTT
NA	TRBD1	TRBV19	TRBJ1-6	CASRQGTAPSPLHF	TGTGCCAGTAGGCAGGGGACAGCCCCATCACCCCTCCACTTT
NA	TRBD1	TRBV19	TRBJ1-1	CATRTEGQGMSEAFF	TGTGCCACCAGGACGGAGGGACAGGGTATGTCTGAAGCTTTCTTT
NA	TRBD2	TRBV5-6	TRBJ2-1	CASSLGTSPHVEQFF	TGTGCCAGCAGCTTGGGGACTAGCCCCCATGTTGAGCAGTTCTTC
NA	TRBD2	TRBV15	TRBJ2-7	CATSLLAGAYEQYF	TGTGCCACCAGCCTGCTAGCGGGGGCCTACGAGCAGTACTTC
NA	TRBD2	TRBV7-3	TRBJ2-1	CASSLGTSGAQWFF	TGTGCCAGCAGCTTAGGGACTAGCGGGGCCCAGTGGTTCTTC
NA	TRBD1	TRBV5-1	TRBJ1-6	CASSLTPGTGDSPLHF	TGCGCCAGCAGCCTTACTCCCGGGACAGGGGACTCACCCCTCCACTTT
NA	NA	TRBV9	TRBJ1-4	CASSVGEATNEKLFF	TGTGCCAGCAGCGTAGGTGAGGCAACTAATGAAAAACTGTTTTTT
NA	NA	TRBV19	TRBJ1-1	CASRNRVDTEAFF	TGTGCCAGTAGAAACAGGGTGGACACTGAAGCTTTCTTT
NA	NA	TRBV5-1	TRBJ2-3	CASSLAAGGDTQYF	TGCGCCAGCAGCTTGGCCGCGGGCGGGGATACGCAGTATTTT
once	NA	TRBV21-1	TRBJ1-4	CASSNSLGEGSNEKLFF	TGTGCCAGCAGCAATTCTCTAGGTGAGGGTTCTAATGAAAAACTGTTTTTT
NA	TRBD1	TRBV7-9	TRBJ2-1	CASSPTGTGYNEQFF	TGTGCCAGCAGCCCAACCGGGACAGGGTACAATGAGCAGTTCTTC
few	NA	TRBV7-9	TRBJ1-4	CASSTQGMANEKLFF	TGTGCCAGCAGCACACAGGGTATGGCTAATGAAAAACTGTTTTTT
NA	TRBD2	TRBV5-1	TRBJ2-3	CASSLVAGFSTDTQYF	TGCGCCAGCAGCTTGGTAGCGGGGTTTAGCACAGATACGCAGTATTTT
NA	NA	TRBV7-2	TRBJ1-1	CASSPPGRESITEAFF	TGTGCCAGCAGCCCCCCCGGGAGGGAGTCGATAACTGAAGCTTTCTTT
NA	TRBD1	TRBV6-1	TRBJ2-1	CASSFSQGYNEQFF	TGTGCCAGCAGTTTTTCACAGGGGTACAATGAGCAGTTCTTC
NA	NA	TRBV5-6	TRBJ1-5	CASSLRGSNQPQHF	TGTGCCAGCAGCTTACGGGGAAGCAATCAGCCCCAGCATTTT
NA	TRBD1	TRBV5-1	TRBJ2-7	CASSRDRGIDEQYF	TGCGCCAGCAGCCGGGACAGGGGGATCGACGAGCAGTACTTC
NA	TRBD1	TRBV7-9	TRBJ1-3	CASSPGQVSSGNTIYF	TGTGCCAGCAGCCCAGGACAGGTTAGCTCTGGAAACACCATATATTTT
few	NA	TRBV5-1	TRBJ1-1	CASSPDGRGTEAFF	TGCGCCAGCAGCCCCGACGGCAGAGGCACTGAAGCTTTCTTT
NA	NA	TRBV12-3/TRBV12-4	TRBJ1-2	CASNDQGRGGYTF	TGTGCCAGCAACGATCAGGGGCGCGGAGGCTACACCTTC
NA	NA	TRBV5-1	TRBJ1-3	CASSLSPGGRGDVGNTIYF	TGCGCCAGCAGCCTAAGCCCCGGGGGGCGAGGAGATGTCGGAAACACCATATATTTT
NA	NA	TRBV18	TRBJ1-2	CASSPVAEANYGYTF	TGTGCCAGCTCACCGGTCGCGGAGGCTAACTATGGCTACACCTTC
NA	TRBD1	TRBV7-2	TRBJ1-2	CASSVGDRGYGYTF	TGTGCCAGCAGCGTCGGGGACAGGGGCTATGGCTACACCTTC
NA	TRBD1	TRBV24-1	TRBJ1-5	CATSDRPTGTGYYSNQPQHF	TGTGCCACCAGTGATCGGCCTACCGGGACAGGTTATTATAGCAATCAGCCCCAGCATTTT